Shown below are 3 T cell receptor beta chains from a single sample sequenced in a study of T-cell memory formation after mild COVID-19. TCRdb reprocessed the 5' RACE reads with MiXCR, giving one entry per CDR3 protein. The sample carries 580,000 or so distinct CDR3 sequences, roughly 17% recorded once. Input material: PBMCs or a T cell subset sorted from them (not recorded which). The origin of the receptors is an adult woman who had mild COVID-19 (a few samples of this study predate the infection). Cell type and time point are not known.

The chain has TRBV7-9 and TRBJ1-3, with a weak D call TRBD1 (5 bases). Germline V lookup: CDR1 SEHNR, CDR2 FQNEAQ (reference sequence). Trimming cost V 2 bases and J 6 bases, with 17 bases left between them. CDR3 length: 16 amino acids. CDR3 nucleotides: TGTGCCAGCAGCTTATCGGGGGTGACCCTCGCAAACACCATATATTTT. Amino acid sequence: CASSLSGVTLANTIYF. Full variable domain (outside the CDR3, taken from reference TRBV7-9 and TRBJ1-3): DTGVSQNPRHKITKRGQNVTFRCDPISEHNRLYWYRQTLGQGPEFLTYFQNEAQLEKSRLLSDRFSAERPKGSFSTLEIQRTEQGDSAMYLCASSLSGVTLANTIYFGEGSWLTVV.

V and J are TRBV5-1 and TRBJ2-7, with 7 bases matching TRBD2. CDR1 is SGHRS, CDR2 YFSETQ, per germline. The CDR3 runs 14 residues. V was clipped by 4 bases and J by 0 bases; unmatched bases: 4. This chain's CDR3 is CASSPWTSSYEQYF. As DNA, the CDR3 is TGCGCCAGCAGCCCTTGGACTAGCTCCTACGAGCAGTACTTC.

This clonotype was found once. The rearrangement uses TRBV19 and TRBJ1-5, with a weak D call TRBD1 (5 bases). Germline V gene lookup returns CDR1 LNHDA and CDR2 SQIVND (reference sequence). Trimming pared 8 bases from V and 4 bases from J, leaving 18 bases between. CDR3 length: 15 amino acids. Here the CDR3 reads CASLPQGAANQPQHF. DNA of the CDR3: TGTGCCAGTCTTCCCCAAGGGGCGGCAAATCAGCCCCAGCATTTT.